This TCR beta chain stems from a study of T-cell reconstitution after alpha-beta-depleted transplantation in children. Notes on the study in general: Newly made T cells mostly supplied T-cell counts and diversity one year after transplant. At around two months after transplant, the alpha-beta T cells were reportedly derived from several hundred expanded clones that came from non-depleted graft cells. Surviving recipient T cells and thymic progenitors accounted for the high day-60 TCRbeta diversity observed in some patients.

The library targeted TCRbeta and was prepared with unique molecular identifiers. TCRdb re-called the PCR reads through MiXCR, storing one row per CDR3 protein. The repertoire consists of about 830,000 distinct CDR3 sequences, with around 15% occurring once and the leading ten covering approximately 4.5%. Per the germline V gene, CDR1 is LNHDA and CDR2 is SQIVND (reference sequence). J gave up 3 bases and V 2 bases, and 5 bases lay outside the gene matches. The CDR3 totals 16 residues. Concerning this clonotype: Its antigen is as yet unknown.

The V call is TRBV19, the J call TRBJ2-5; 11 bases agree with TRBD1. This clonotype was sampled from a male patient younger than 18 who had a stem cell transplant for acute lymphoblastic leukemia, so the T cells may come from the graft donor. The sequencing used PBMCs, mostly from graft donor cells, collected 360 days after TCRalphabeta/CD19-depleted stem cell transplant. The CDR3 is CASSISRGQGEETQYF. CDR3 coding DNA: TGTGCCAGTAGTATAAGTCGGGGACAGGGGGAAGAGACCCAGTACTTC.